The rows below give T cell receptor beta chains drawn from one sample of a study of shared clonotypes between healthy human individuals. The method was immunoSEQ multiplex PCR; TCRdb's version includes in-frame clones alone and lacks a portion of them. Found here are about 2.2 million clones, just under 95% of them singletons; the top ten hold about 1.6%. Sequenced: naive CD8+ T cells from PBMCs. The source of these receptors is a man between 18 and 35 years old in good health. Some clones in this sample may be carry-over from other donors' samples. The CDR3 runs from the conserved cysteine through the conserved F or W. D genes are given only for firm matches. Size is stated for part of the rows, as once, few or many counts, or as a class when the clone is expanded.

d_gene: .; j_gene: TRBJ1-1; abundance: .; v_gene: TRBV5-6; CDR3nt: TGTGCCAGCAGCTTGGACAGCACTGAAGCTTTCTTT; CDR3aa: CASSLDSTEAFF
d_gene: .; j_gene: TRBJ2-7; abundance: .; v_gene: TRBV21-1; CDR3nt: TGTGCCAGCAGCAAATATCAGGACTACGAGCAGTACTTC; CDR3aa: CASSKYQDYEQYF
d_gene: .; j_gene: TRBJ1-1; abundance: few; v_gene: TRBV7-9; CDR3nt: TGTGCCAGCAGCCTGCCCCCCGCACCTAACACTGAAGCTTTCTTT; CDR3aa: CASSLPPAPNTEAFF
d_gene: .; j_gene: TRBJ2-2; abundance: .; v_gene: TRBV11-3; CDR3nt: TGTGCCAGCAGCTTAGGACCTGGCAGGGCAAGCACCGGGGAGCTGTTTTTT; CDR3aa: CASSLGPGRASTGELFF
d_gene: .; j_gene: TRBJ1-1; abundance: .; v_gene: TRBV10-2; CDR3nt: TGCGCCAGCAGTGAGACACAGGGTAGGGACACTGAAGCTTTCTTT; CDR3aa: CASSETQGRDTEAFF
d_gene: TRBD1; j_gene: TRBJ1-5; abundance: .; v_gene: TRBV27; CDR3nt: TGTGCCAGCAGTATCGTGGGTGTAACCGGGACAGGCAATCAGCCCCAGCATTTT; CDR3aa: CASSIVGVTGTGNQPQHF
d_gene: TRBD1; j_gene: TRBJ2-7; abundance: .; v_gene: TRBV27; CDR3nt: TGTGCCAGCAGTTTGATCTTGGCAGGGGGTCCCCACGAGCAGTACTTC; CDR3aa: CASSLILAGGPHEQYF
d_gene: .; j_gene: TRBJ2-3; abundance: .; v_gene: TRBV28; CDR3nt: TGTGCCAGCAGTTTATCGGAGCCGGGGACAGATACGCAGTATTTT; CDR3aa: CASSLSEPGTDTQYF
d_gene: .; j_gene: TRBJ2-7; abundance: .; v_gene: TRBV5-6; CDR3nt: TGTGCCAGCAGCTTGAGACTGTTAGTCTACGAGCAGTACTTC; CDR3aa: CASSLRLLVYEQYF
d_gene: .; j_gene: TRBJ2-2; abundance: .; v_gene: TRBV7-9; CDR3nt: TGTGCCAGCAGCCCGTGGCTCGGGCTGCCAGGATGGTCGGTGTTTTTT; CDR3aa: CASSPWLGLPGWSVFF
d_gene: TRBD1; j_gene: TRBJ2-1; abundance: .; v_gene: TRBV7-2; CDR3nt: TGTGCCAGCAGCTCGAGTTCCTTCGGGACAGAAAACAATGAGCAGTTCTTC; CDR3aa: CASSSSSFGTENNEQFF
d_gene: .; j_gene: TRBJ2-2; abundance: .; v_gene: TRBV4-1; CDR3nt: TGCGCCAGCAGCCAAGATAGAACTCATGGGTCCGGGGAGCTGTTTTTT; CDR3aa: CASSQDRTHGSGELFF
d_gene: .; j_gene: TRBJ2-7; abundance: .; v_gene: TRBV27; CDR3nt: TGTGCCAGCAGTTTGAGCCTAACCCTCAGCTCCTACGAGCAGTACTTC; CDR3aa: CASSLSLTLSSYEQYF
d_gene: TRBD2; j_gene: TRBJ2-7; abundance: .; v_gene: TRBV7-2; CDR3nt: TGTGCCAGCAGCGCCATGGCGGGGGTCTACGAGCAGTACTTC; CDR3aa: CASSAMAGVYEQYF
d_gene: .; j_gene: TRBJ1-3; abundance: .; v_gene: TRBV9; CDR3nt: TGTGCCAGCAGCCCTCAGGGGCCCGAAGCAAACACCATATATTTT; CDR3aa: CASSPQGPEANTIYF
d_gene: .; j_gene: TRBJ1-2; abundance: .; v_gene: TRBV5-8; CDR3nt: TGTGCCAGCAGCCCCATTGGGTTTGACGGGTCCGGCTACACCTTC; CDR3aa: CASSPIGFDGSGYTF
d_gene: .; j_gene: TRBJ1-2; abundance: .; v_gene: TRBV5-4; CDR3nt: TGTGCCAGCAGCTTGTCCGGGGCCCGGGCTACAGACTTC; CDR3aa: CASSLSGARATDF
d_gene: .; j_gene: TRBJ1-4; abundance: once; v_gene: TRBV19; CDR3nt: TGTGCCAGTAGTACCTGGACCAGCCCGGCTGAAAAACTGTTTTTT; CDR3aa: CASSTWTSPAEKLFF
d_gene: TRBD2; j_gene: TRBJ2-4; abundance: .; v_gene: TRBV4-3; CDR3nt: TGCGCCAGCAGCCAAGTGTTAGCGGGGGTACGGCTGCGACTAGTCAAAAACATTCAGTACTTC; CDR3aa: CASSQVLAGVRLRLVKNIQYF
d_gene: .; j_gene: TRBJ2-2; abundance: .; v_gene: TRBV9; CDR3nt: TGTGCCAGCCGCGAGGGGTCGGACACCGGGGAGCTGTTTTTT; CDR3aa: CASREGSDTGELFF
d_gene: TRBD1; j_gene: TRBJ2-7; abundance: .; v_gene: TRBV7-8; CDR3nt: TGTGCCAGCAATCTGGGGGACAGCTACGAGCAGTACTTC; CDR3aa: CASNLGDSYEQYF
d_gene: .; j_gene: TRBJ2-2; abundance: .; v_gene: TRBV4-3; CDR3nt: TGCGCCAGCAGCCAATCGGGACCTAATAGCGGGGAGCTGTTTTTT; CDR3aa: CASSQSGPNSGELFF
d_gene: .; j_gene: TRBJ2-1; abundance: .; v_gene: TRBV6-4; CDR3nt: TGTGCCACCAGGGCCCAGGGCGGTGAGCAGTTCTTC; CDR3aa: CATRAQGGEQFF
d_gene: .; j_gene: TRBJ2-2; abundance: .; v_gene: TRBV27; CDR3nt: TGTGCCAGCAGTTTTGGGGGAGCGGTCGGGGAGCTGTTTTTT; CDR3aa: CASSFGGAVGELFF
d_gene: .; j_gene: TRBJ2-1; abundance: .; v_gene: TRBV4-1; CDR3nt: TGCGCCAGCAGCCAAGCTTTTGAGCGTTACTCCTACAATGAGCAGTTCTTC; CDR3aa: CASSQAFERYSYNEQFF
d_gene: .; j_gene: TRBJ1-3; abundance: once; v_gene: TRBV5-1; CDR3nt: TGCGCCAGCAGCTTGATAGGGGAACCTAGCTCTGGAAACACCATATATTTT; CDR3aa: CASSLIGEPSSGNTIYF
d_gene: TRBD2; j_gene: TRBJ2-1; abundance: .; v_gene: TRBV6-1; CDR3nt: TGTGCCAGCAATCCGGGCGGGAGCTACAATGAGCAGTTCTTC; CDR3aa: CASNPGGSYNEQFF
d_gene: .; j_gene: TRBJ2-7; abundance: .; v_gene: TRBV7-5; CDR3nt: TGTGCCAGAGCCCCCCCAACCTACGAGCAGTACTTC; CDR3aa: CARAPPTYEQYF
d_gene: TRBD2; j_gene: TRBJ2-5; abundance: .; v_gene: TRBV14; CDR3nt: TGTGCCAGCAGCCCCCGCAGGGGCCTAGCGGGAGCATGGGAGGAGACCCAGTACTTC; CDR3aa: CASSPRRGLAGAWEETQYF
d_gene: TRBD1; j_gene: TRBJ1-3; abundance: .; v_gene: TRBV9; CDR3nt: TGTGCCAGCAGCGGATGGACAGGGTCCTCTGGAAACACCATATATTTT; CDR3aa: CASSGWTGSSGNTIYF